Below, 29 T cell receptor beta chains from the same sample are listed, as sequenced in a study of identifying expanded T cells in peripheral blood. Only in-frame clones appear in the TCRdb table, and some are missing; sequencing was by immunoSEQ multiplex PCR. Here the sample spans about 54,000 clones, 89% being singletons. The sequencing input was blood. These receptor sequences come from a person aged 18 to 70 in good health.

V is TRBV4-1 and J is TRBJ1-1; unclear D gene. Trimming took 1 base from V and 1 from J, leaving 10 bases between them. Germline lookup yields CDR1 MGHRA and CDR2 YSYEKL. The CDR3 has 15 amino acids. CDR3 loop: CASSQGVVPNTEAFF. The DNA for the CDR3 is TGCGCCAGCAGCCAAGGGGTAGTTCCGAACACTGAAGCTTTCTTT.

The V gene is TRBV2, the J gene TRBJ2-2; no clear D gene. V was cut by 6 bases and J by 6 bases, with 11 bases left in between. Per germline, CDR1 SNHLY and CDR2 FYNNEI. This CDR3 has 13 amino acids. In DNA, the CDR3 is TGTGCCAGCAGCCCCGTCCCCGCCGGGGAGCTGTTTTTT. It specifies CASSPVPAGELFF.

The chain is built from TRBV6-5 and TRBJ1-1; no definite D call. The ends were cut back, 7 bases at V and 4 bases at J, with 13 bases in the middle. The length of the CDR3 is 13 residues. From germline, CDR1 is MNHEY and CDR2 SVGAGI. The DNA for the CDR3 is TGTGCCAGCACCCCCCCGTCGGGCACTGAAGCTTTCTTT. Translated, it gives CASTPPSGTEAFF.

The chain couples TRBV18 to TRBJ2-7; 8 bases are a match to TRBD1. Germline V lookup: CDR1 KGHSH, CDR2 LQKENI. This CDR3 is built from 15 residues. The V gene end was trimmed by 3 bases and the J gene end by 3 bases; junction bases not matched to a gene: 7. The CDR3 coding sequence is TGTGCCAGCTCACCTCAGGGACAGGTTGGCTACGAGCAGTACTTC. It codes for CASSPQGQVGYEQYF.

V gene TRBV5-1 combines with J gene TRBJ2-3, with D possibly TRBD2 on 6 matching bases. The germline V gene encodes CDR1 SGHRS and CDR2 YFSETQ. V lost 1 base and J lost 2, with 11 bases in between. This CDR3 contains 15 residues. The CDR3 DNA is TGCGCCAGCAGCTTGACCGGGGGTGACACAGATACGCAGTATTTT. It specifies CASSLTGGDTDTQYF.

The V gene is TRBV19, the J gene TRBJ2-7; D not resolved. Germline-derived CDR1 and CDR2 are LNHDA and SQIVND (reference sequence). Trimming shortened V by 7 bases and J by 4 bases, and 20 bases separated the two germline ends. CDR3 length: 15 residues. This CDR3 reads CASTPMHGSEYEQYF. The CDR3 DNA is TGTGCCAGTACCCCCATGCACGGGTCTGAATACGAGCAGTACTTC. The full variable domain, its missing parts supplied by reference TRBV19 and TRBJ2-7, is DGGITQSPKYLFRKEGQNVTLSCEQNLNHDAMYWYRQDPGQGLRLIYYSQIVNDFQKGDIAEGYSVSREKKESFPLTVTSAQKNPTAFYLCASTPMHGSEYEQYFGPGTRLTVT.

V usage is TRBV5-8 and J usage is TRBJ2-1; D is unresolved. CDR1 SGHTS and CDR2 YDEGEE come from the germline V gene. CDR3 size: 13 residues. Trimming took off 0 bases at V and 5 bases at J, with 6 bases between the two ends. The CDR3 nucleotides are TGTGCCAGCAGCTTGGACAGAGACAATGAGCAGTTCTTC. It is translated as CASSLDRDNEQFF. The full variable domain, rest sourced from reference TRBV5-8 and TRBJ2-1, is EAGVTQSPTHLIKTRGQQATLRCSPISGHTSVYWYQQALGLGLQFLLWYDEGEERNRGNFPPRFSGRQFPNYSSELNVNALELEDSALYLCASSLDRDNEQFFGPGTRLTVL.

This clone was recorded once. The chain is built from TRBV5-1 and TRBJ2-6; 8 positions agree with TRBD1. The CDR3 has 17 amino acids. Germline CDR1 and CDR2: SGHRS and YFSETQ. Losses at the gene ends were 4 bases for V and 0 bases for J; bases not matched to a gene: 6. This CDR3 reads CASSPGQGFSGANVLTF. CDR3 DNA: TGCGCCAGCAGCCCAGGACAGGGTTTCTCTGGGGCCAACGTCCTGACTTTC.

The sample holds one count of this clone. CDR3 sequence reads: CSATEREKLFF. Written as DNA, the CDR3 is TGCAGTGCCACCGAGCGGGAAAAACTGTTTTTT. The rearrangement links TRBV20-1 to TRBJ1-4; D gene ambiguous. In germline, CDR1 is DFQATT, CDR2 SNEGSKA (reference sequence). The CDR3 is made up of 11 amino acids. V shed 6 bases and J shed 8 bases, with 10 bases lying between them.

This sequence joins TRBV28 and TRBJ2-6, with unresolved D. The CDR3 loop spans 15 amino acids. V was shortened by 10 bases and J by 0 bases, with 13 bases between the two germline ends. The germline V gene has CDR1 MDHEN and CDR2 SYDVKM. This chain's CDR3 is CAIRPLFSGANVLTF. CDR3 bases: TGTGCCATCAGGCCTCTATTCTCTGGGGCCAACGTCCTGACTTTC.

The rearrangement uses TRBV28 and TRBJ1-4, with a possible D match to TRBD1 (6 bases). This CDR3 comprises 17 residues. Germline CDR1 is MDHEN and CDR2 is SYDVKM. V was trimmed by 4 bases and J by 3 bases, leaving 18 bases between them. The CDR3 coding sequence is TGTGCCAGCAGTTCTACCCTAACAGGGTCCGCTAATGAAAAACTGTTTTTT. It is translated as CASSSTLTGSANEKLFF.

A few counts support this clone. The chain recombines TRBV2 with TRBJ1-5, with no clear D. With 4 bases removed from V and 0 bases from J, the gap between germline ends came to 10 bases. Germline CDR1 reads SNHLY; CDR2 reads FYNNEI. This CDR3 spans 15 amino acids. CDR3 coding DNA: TGTGCCAGCAGTGCCGCAGCACTTAGCAATCAGCCCCAGCATTTT. The encoded protein is CASSAAALSNQPQHF.

This clone was seen a few times. This chain links TRBV4-3 with TRBJ1-5; D is unresolved. Trimming stripped 0 bases from V and 7 bases from J, with 7 bases between. CDR1 and CDR2 (germline): LGHNA, YSLEER. The CDR3 consists of 13 residues. The CDR3 bases are TGCGCCAGCAGCCAAGACTTGTGGCAGCCCCAGCATTTT. Its translation: CASSQDLWQPQHF.

The V and J genes are TRBV7-9 and TRBJ1-1, with D unclear. Germline V lookup: CDR1 SEHNR, CDR2 FQNEAQ (reference sequence). This CDR3 region has 14 residues. Trimming pared 4 bases from V and 6 bases from J, leaving 15 bases between. The CDR3 DNA is TGTGCCAGCAGCTATACTCTAGGTGAGGCTGAAGCTTTCTTT. It yields the protein CASSYTLGEAEAFF.

V usage is TRBV28 and J usage is TRBJ2-2; D could derive from TRBD1 or TRBD2 (5 bases each). CDR1 is MDHEN and CDR2 is SYDVKM in the germline V gene. The CDR3 consists of 14 residues. Between the trimmed V and J ends, which lost 1 base and 5 bases, there was a span of 8 bases. The CDR3 region has the DNA TGTGCCAGCAGTTTATATGGGGGAACCGGGGAGCTGTTTTTT. Translating gives CASSLYGGTGELFF.

This chain uses TRBV10-2 with TRBJ1-5; a possible D gene is TRBD1 (5 bases). This CDR3 has 13 amino acids. Trimming shortened V by 7 bases and J by 8 bases, and 15 bases separated the two germline ends. Germline V gives CDR1 WSHSY, CDR2 SAAADI. The CDR3 DNA is TGCGCCAGCAAAGGGACGCCCCCCGAGCCCCAGCATTTT. Protein: CASKGTPPEPQHF.

This clone appeared once. The chain employs TRBV27 and TRBJ1-2, with unresolved D. Germline-derived CDR1 and CDR2 are MNHEY and SMNVEV (reference sequence). CDR3 length equals 13 residues. Trimming took off 0 bases at V and 5 bases at J, with 7 bases between the two ends. CDR3 in DNA: TGTGCCAGCAGTTTATCCTCTGGGTATGGCTACACCTTC. It yields the protein CASSLSSGYGYTF.

This clone was recorded a few times. Other nucleotide sequences from this sample produce the same CDR3. The chain has TRBV5-6 and TRBJ1-2, with D uncertain. The V gene lost 2 bases and the J gene lost 0 bases, with 2 bases spanning the gap. The CDR3 runs to 12 residues. Germline lookup yields CDR1 SGHDT and CDR2 YYEEEE. The CDR3 coding sequence is TGTGCCAGCAGCTTCTCTAACTATGGCTACACCTTC. Its protein product is CASSFSNYGYTF.

The chain has TRBV10-3 and TRBJ2-7; D might be TRBD1 (5 bases). The CDR3 length is 13 residues. Trimming left V 2 bases short and J 4 bases short, with 9 bases between. Germline CDR1 is ENHRY and CDR2 is SYGVKD. The chain's CDR3 is CAISEAGPYEQYF. The CDR3, as DNA: TGTGCCATCAGTGAGGCAGGGCCATACGAGCAGTACTTC.

The V gene is TRBV4-1, the J gene TRBJ1-5; the D gene is possibly TRBD1 (5 bases). This CDR3 has 15 residues. Trimming took 3 bases from V and 5 from J, leaving 14 bases between them. CDR1 and CDR2 (germline): MGHRA, YSYEKL. The CDR3 loop is CASSQFMGEDQPQHF. Written as DNA, the CDR3 is TGCGCCAGCAGCCAGTTTATGGGGGAGGATCAGCCCCAGCATTTT.

The CDR3 reads CASSEGGYVYEQYF. In nucleotides, the CDR3 is TGTGCCAGCAGTGAAGGGGGCTACGTCTACGAGCAGTACTTC. The chain joins TRBV2 to TRBJ2-7; tentatively, D is TRBD1 (5 bases). Per the germline V gene, CDR1 is SNHLY and CDR2 is FYNNEI. CDR3 size: 14 residues. With 1 base removed from V and 3 bases from J, the gap between germline ends came to 10 bases.

The table lists this clone with a count of one. The chain combines TRBV4-3 with TRBJ1-6, with 9 nucleotides matching TRBD1. V lost 1 base, J lost 10 bases, and 8 bases stayed unmatched. CDR3 length: 16 residues. Germline CDR1 is LGHNA and CDR2 is YSLEER. The CDR3: CASSQVHRGLGSPLHF. The CDR3 DNA reads as TGCGCCAGCAGCCAAGTCCACAGGGGGCTCGGCTCACCCCTCCACTTT.

The rearrangement links TRBV25-1 to TRBJ1-6; D not certain. The CDR3 loop spans 16 amino acids. CDR1 is MGHDK and CDR2 is SYGVNS in the germline V gene. The V end was cut by 0 bases, the J end by 3 bases, with 9 bases between. The CDR3 here is CASSEYMGIYNSPLHF. Written as DNA, the CDR3 is TGTGCCAGCAGTGAATATATGGGGATCTATAATTCACCCCTCCACTTT.

This chain uses TRBV7-2 with TRBJ2-1; 9 bases are shared with TRBD2. Germline V gene data show CDR1 as SGHTA and CDR2 as FQGNSA. This CDR3 contains 17 residues. The junction had 9 bases not matched to a gene; V was cut back by 5 bases and J by 1 base. The CDR3 reads CASSKRGAGGSYNEQFF. Here the CDR3 DNA reads TGTGCCAGCAGCAAAAGGGGAGCGGGAGGATCCTACAATGAGCAGTTCTTC. Full variable domain (outside the CDR3, taken from reference TRBV7-2 and TRBJ2-1): GAGVSQSPSNKVTEKGKDVELRCDPISGHTALYWYRQSLGQGLEFLIYFQGNSAPDKSGLPSDRFSAERTGGSVSTLTIQRTQQEDSAVYLCASSKRGAGGSYNEQFFGPGTRLTVL.

In this sample, this clone turned up a few times. The identical CDR3 is also encoded by other nucleotide sequences in the sample. The CDR3 spells CASSPTGYEQYF. For the CDR3, the DNA is TGTGCCAGCTCACCAACGGGATACGAGCAGTACTTC. The chain is built from TRBV18 and TRBJ2-7, with D perhaps TRBD2 (5 bases). The CDR3 sequence is 12 residues long. CDR1 KGHSH and CDR2 LQKENI come from the germline V gene. V was cut by 2 bases and J by 4 bases, with 6 bases left in between.

The chain couples TRBV19 to TRBJ2-1, with D unresolved. The CDR3 runs to 15 residues. CDR1 and CDR2 (germline): LNHDA, SQIVND (reference sequence). Trimming shortened V by 6 bases and J by 1 base, and 13 bases separated the two germline ends. CDR3 sequence reads: CASSLGLASYNEQFF. CDR3 nucleotides: TGTGCCAGTAGCTTGGGGTTGGCTTCCTACAATGAGCAGTTCTTC.

This chain links TRBV30 with TRBJ2-3, with D uncertain. The V end was cut by 0 bases, the J end by 6 bases, with 13 bases between. The CDR3 covers 14 residues. CDR1 and CDR2 from the germline V gene are GTSNPN and SVGIG (reference sequence). The CDR3, as DNA: TGTGCCTGGAGTGTACTGCAAGGATTCGATACGCAGTATTTT. This codes for CAWSVLQGFDTQYF.

This chain connects TRBV5-4 to TRBJ1-4; possibly TRBD1 for D (5 bases). Trimming pared 4 bases from V and 0 bases from J, leaving 10 bases between. Germline values: CDR1 SGHNT, CDR2 YYREEE (reference sequence). CDR3 length: 15 residues. CDR3 sequence: CASSLGTATNEKLFF. The CDR3 nucleotides read TGTGCCAGCAGCCTGGGGACGGCAACTAATGAAAAACTGTTTTTT.

The rearrangement joins TRBV10-2 to TRBJ2-3; TRBD2 might be the D (5 bases). V lost 3 bases and J 7 bases, leaving 8 bases between the germline ends. The CDR3 has 12 residues. Germline assignment: CDR1 WSHSY and CDR2 SAAADI. CDR3 protein: CASSDPGNTQYF. The CDR3 DNA reads as TGCGCCAGCAGTGACCCGGGAAATACGCAGTATTTT.